Detailed here is one T cell receptor (beta chain). Its antigen is unidentified. The library targeted TCRbeta and was prepared with unique molecular identifiers. TCRdb fed the PCR reads into MiXCR, producing one record per CDR3 protein. This sample has about a million distinct CDR3 sequences; less than 30% occur once, and the top ten carry more than 25%. This entry comes from a study of T-cell reconstitution after alpha-beta-depleted transplantation in children. Study-level points and caveats: T-cell counts and diversity were attributed mostly to newly produced T cells one year after transplant.

Germline V gives CDR1 SNHLY, CDR2 FYNNEI. The CDR3 sequence is 13 residues long. Trimming cost V 6 bases and J 1 base, with 7 bases left between them. The clonotype was recovered from a boy less than two years old who had a stem cell transplant for SCID, so the T cells may come from the graft donor. The chain has TRBV2 and TRBJ1-3; D may be TRBD1 (5 bases). The sample in question was PBMCs, mostly from graft donor cells, obtained 360 days after TCRalphabeta/CD19-depleted stem cell transplant. The CDR3 spells CASRTASGNTIYF. Here the CDR3 DNA reads TGTGCCAGCAGGACAGCTTCTGGAAACACCATATATTTT.